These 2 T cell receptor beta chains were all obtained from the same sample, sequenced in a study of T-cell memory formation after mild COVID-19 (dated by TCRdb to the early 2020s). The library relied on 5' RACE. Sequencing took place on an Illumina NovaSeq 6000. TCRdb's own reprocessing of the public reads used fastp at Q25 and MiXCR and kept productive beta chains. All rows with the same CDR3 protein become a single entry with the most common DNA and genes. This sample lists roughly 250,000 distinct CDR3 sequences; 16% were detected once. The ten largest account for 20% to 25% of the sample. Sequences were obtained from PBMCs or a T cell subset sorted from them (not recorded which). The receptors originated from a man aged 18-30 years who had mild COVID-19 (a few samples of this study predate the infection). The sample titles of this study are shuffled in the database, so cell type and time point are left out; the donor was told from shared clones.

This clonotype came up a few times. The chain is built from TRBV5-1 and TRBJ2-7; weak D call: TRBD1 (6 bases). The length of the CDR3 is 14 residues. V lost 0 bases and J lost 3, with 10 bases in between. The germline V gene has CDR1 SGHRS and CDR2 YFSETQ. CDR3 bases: TGCGCCAGCAGCTTGGGCGGACAGAGCTACGAGCAGTACTTC. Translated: CASSLGGQSYEQYF.

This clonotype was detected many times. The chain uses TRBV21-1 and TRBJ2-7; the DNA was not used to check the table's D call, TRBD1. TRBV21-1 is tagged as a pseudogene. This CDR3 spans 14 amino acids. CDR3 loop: CASSKRDSSYEQYV. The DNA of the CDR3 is TGTGCCAGCAGCAAAAGGGACAGCTCCTACGAGCAGTACGTC.